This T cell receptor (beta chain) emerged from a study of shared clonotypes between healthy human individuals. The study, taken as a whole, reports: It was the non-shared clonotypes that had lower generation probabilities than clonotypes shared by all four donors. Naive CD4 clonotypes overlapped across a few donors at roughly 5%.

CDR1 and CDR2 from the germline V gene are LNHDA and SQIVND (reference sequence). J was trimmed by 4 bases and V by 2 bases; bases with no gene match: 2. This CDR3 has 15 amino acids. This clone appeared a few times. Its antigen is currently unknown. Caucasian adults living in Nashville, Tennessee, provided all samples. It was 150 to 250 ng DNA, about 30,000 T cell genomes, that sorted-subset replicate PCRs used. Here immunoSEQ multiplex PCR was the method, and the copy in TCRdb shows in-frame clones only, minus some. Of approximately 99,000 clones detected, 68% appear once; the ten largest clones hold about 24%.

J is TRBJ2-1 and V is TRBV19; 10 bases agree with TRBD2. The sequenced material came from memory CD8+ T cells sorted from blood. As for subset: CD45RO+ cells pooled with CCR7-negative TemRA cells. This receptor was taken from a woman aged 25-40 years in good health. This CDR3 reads CASSITSGVYNEQFF. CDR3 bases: TGTGCCAGTAGTATAACTAGCGGGGTTTACAATGAGCAGTTCTTC.